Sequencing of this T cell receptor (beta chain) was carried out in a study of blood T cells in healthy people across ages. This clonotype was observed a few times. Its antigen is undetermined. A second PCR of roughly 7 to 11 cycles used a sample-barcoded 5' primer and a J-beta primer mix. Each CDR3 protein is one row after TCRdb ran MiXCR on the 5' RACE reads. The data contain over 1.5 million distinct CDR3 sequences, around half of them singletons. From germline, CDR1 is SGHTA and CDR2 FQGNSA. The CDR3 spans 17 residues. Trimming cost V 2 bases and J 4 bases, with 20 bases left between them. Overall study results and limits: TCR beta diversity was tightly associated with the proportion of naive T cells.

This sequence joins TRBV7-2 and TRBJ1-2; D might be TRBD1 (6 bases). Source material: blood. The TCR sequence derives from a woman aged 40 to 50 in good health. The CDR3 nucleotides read TGTGCCAGCAGCTTAATGCCGGTACAGGGTGCGGGCTATGGCTACACCTTC. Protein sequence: CASSLMPVQGAGYGYTF.